One and the same sample provided the 4 T cell receptor beta chains below, sequenced in a study of T cell changes during pregnancy in multiple sclerosis. Sequencing used immunoSEQ multiplex PCR; TCRdb keeps in-frame clones, though not all of them. The sample lists over 30,000 clones; 85% to 90% were seen once. Specimen: CD8+ T cells from peripheral blood mononuclear cells, collected in the third trimester of pregnancy. The receptors were sampled from a female donor with multiple sclerosis, enrolled in a pregnancy study.

This clone was seen just once. This chain joins TRBV27 and TRBJ2-7; weak D call: TRBD2 (5 bases). V dropped 4 bases and J dropped 5 bases, with 9 bases sitting between them. The CDR3 sequence is 12 residues long. CDR1 is MNHEY and CDR2 is SMNVEV in the germline V gene (reference sequence). Here the CDR3 DNA reads TGTGCCAGCAGTTCCACGAGGGACGAGCAGTACTTC. Protein sequence: CASSSTRDEQYF.

The chain carries TRBV29-1 and TRBJ1-2, with a weak D call TRBD1 (5 bases). CDR1 SQVTM and CDR2 ANQGSEA come from the germline V gene. Trimming removed 1 base from V and 3 bases from J, with 12 bases in between. The CDR3 sequence is 14 residues long. The CDR3 DNA sequence: TGCAGCGTTGAAGCCGAGGGGAGGGACTATGGCTACACCTTC. Translated: CSVEAEGRDYGYTF.

This chain joins TRBV9 and TRBJ1-2; D unclear. The CDR3 has 13 amino acids. V was cut by 4 bases and J by 1 base, with 8 bases left in between. Germline lookup yields CDR1 SGDLS and CDR2 YYNGEE. The CDR3 is CASSSFSNYGYTF. For the CDR3, the DNA is TGTGCCAGCAGCTCCTTCAGTAACTATGGCTACACCTTC.

The J gene is TRBJ2-3, the V gene TRBV6-4, with D tentatively TRBD1 (6 bases). V lost 0 bases and J lost 6, with 10 bases in between. CDR1 MRHNA and CDR2 SNTAGT come from the germline V gene. The CDR3 is 14 residues long. The CDR3 sequence is CASSDSRGHDTQYF. Here the CDR3 DNA reads TGTGCCAGCAGTGACTCCAGGGGTCACGATACGCAGTATTTT.